The source of this TCR beta chain is a study of beta chain features in type 1 diabetes. Whole-study results and caveats: In cDNA sequencing, cells with high TCR expression could be over-represented. In type 1 diabetes patients, VDJ junctions had fewer insertions; deletions at these junctions were more frequent. Moderate but significant shortening of TCRB CDR3s was recorded in all four CD4+ subsets from Type 1 diabetes patients.

About this clone: Its target is not known.

Sequencing targeted expressed TCRB transcripts, as all isolated RNA had been reverse transcribed. Generated by immunoSEQ multiplex PCR, the TCRdb table keeps only in-frame clones and is missing some. The data contain about 900,000 clones, 17% of them singletons. The sequence was obtained from a woman younger than 35 in good health. The sequencing sample was made of naive CD4+ T cells from blood.

The CDR3: CASSQGIISRAVEEQYF. CDR3 nucleotide sequence: TGTGCCAGCAGCCAAGGGATCATATCCAGGGCGGTGGAGGAGCAGTACTTC. The chain is built from TRBV14 and TRBJ2-7, with D possibly being TRBD1 (5 bases). The germline CDR1 and CDR2 sequences are SGHDN and FVKESK. This CDR3 is 17 amino acids long. The V and J ends lost 1 base and 7 bases respectively, with 23 bases between them.